The sequence of this TCR beta chain was determined in a study of cytomegalovirus exposure and HLA in healthy donors. The study ran its PCR with 60 Vbeta and 13 Jbeta primers. Some clones are missing from TCRdb's copy, which holds only in-frame ones; the method was immunoSEQ multiplex PCR. The table records 160,000 or so clones, 65% to 90% of them present only once. CDR1 and CDR2 (germline): MNHNY, SVGAGI (reference sequence). The CDR3 sequence is 15 residues long. The trim removed 4 bases at V and 0 bases at J, leaving 2 bases unmatched. This clone was detected once. The chain carries TRBV6-6 and TRBJ2-1; 8 bases match TRBD1. What was sequenced was PBMCs. The clonotype was recovered from a man aged 50-60 years in good health and CMV-seropositive. CDR3 sequence: CASSFDRGSYNEQFF. CDR3 bases: TGTGCCAGCAGTTTTGACAGGGGCTCCTACAATGAGCAGTTCTTC.